The TCR beta chain described here comes from a study of cytomegalovirus exposure and HLA in healthy donors (dated by TCRdb to between 2016 and 2019). In the study overall: An earlier analysis of 587 of the donors reported about 280 Gb of sequence data and around 100 million unique TCR beta sequences obtained from about 179 million T cells. An early release that covered more than 550 HLA-typed donors contained approximately 290 gigabases of sequencing data and 75 million to 100 million unique TCR sequences. Of the roughly 410 genotyped donors, approximately 81% were placed in the genetic ancestry cluster associated with self-reported Caucasian donors. The study aimed to test whether cataloging public T cell receptors could reveal signatures of past pathogen exposure. Using immunosequencing, the study profiled T cell repertoires from 550 to 750 subjects and related those repertoires to cytomegalovirus serostatus. In addition to the first cohort of hundreds of subjects, a separate validation cohort of 130 or so different subjects was used. The study combined high-throughput TCR immunosequencing, statistical association of individual TCRs with disease status, and machine learning to predict cytomegalovirus infection status. To study patterns of TCR occurrence, a later analysis re-analyzed previously published TCR beta repertoires from more than 550 donors and added high-resolution HLA genotyping. In the later analysis, no new phenotypic data were used to find candidate immune exposures; instead, reliance was placed on TCR beta sequences and their occurrence across donors. An earlier analysis of a few hundred of the donors applied high-throughput TCR beta sequencing to assess whether each TCR beta V gene segment acted as functional or pseudogenic. Donor age, sex, ethnicity and CMV serostatus were collected together with the repertoire data. In a later genetic analysis, genome-wide SNP genotypes for about three fifths of the roughly 670 donors were used, and that subset was treated as a discovery cohort. All discovery cohort repertoires had been generated on a single sequencing platform. Both class I and class II loci were covered by HLA typing, at four-digit resolution. Typing coverage differed by locus: A, B, C, DRB1 and DQB1 were typed in about 629-630 donors, DQA1 in 500 to 550, DPA1 in some 600, and DPB1 in roughly 450. Roughly five DR-DQ haplotypes were handled as single units for association and clustering, since linkage in the cohort was strong. On average, roughly 200,000 unique TCR beta nucleotide sequences were sequenced per donor among a few hundred genotyped donors of the cohort, with 15% to 20% of those sequences being non-productive.

The library was made by the immunoSEQ multiplex PCR assay. A mixture of 60 forward primers for TCR Vbeta segments and 13 reverse primers for TCR Jbeta segments was used in the multiplex PCR. Amplification of the CDR3 region of rearranged TCR beta genes was performed with a multiplex PCR assay on genomic DNA. Amplified TCR beta libraries were sequenced as 87-base-pair reads on the Illumina HiSeq System. Regarding the original processing steps: A later analysis tallied some 79 million unique TCR beta chains across the 640 or so repertoires, and some 12 million of those chains were shared by two or more donors. A nearest-neighbor algorithm error-corrected the raw reads and collapsed the reads into unique sequences, merging closely related sequences to remove PCR and sequencing errors. To assign V, D and J gene segments, CDR3 sequences were aligned to IMGT reference sequences. For a sequence to be retained, a match of at least six nucleotides to both a V gene segment and a J gene segment was required. A rearrangement was called productive if the CDR3 had no stop codons and remained in frame with V and J, and every other rearrangement was called non-productive. CDR3 was defined according to IMGT convention as the region running from the second conserved V-encoded cysteine to the conserved J-encoded phenylalanine. In an earlier analysis of around 540 of the donors, sequences lacking an unambiguous match to a single V gene segment were excluded. An earlier analysis of several hundred of the donors called V segments functional above 56.7% productive rearrangements and segregating when the between-donor standard deviation exceeded 5%. A statistical classification framework was built for diagnosing cytomegalovirus status from the catalog of TCR beta chain sequences. In a later analysis, V and J genes were assigned by comparing TCR nucleotide sequences against IMGT/GENE-DB human TR gene sequences. In a later analysis, CDR3 sequences and most-parsimonious VDJ recombination scenarios were assigned using the TCRdist pipeline. In a later analysis, each TCR beta chain was defined by its CDR3 amino acid sequence together with its V-gene family, and reads lacking a unique V-gene family were excluded. To address suspected cross-contamination and a sequencing artifact, a later analysis removed around 600 highly shared, low-generation-probability nucleotide sequences. A later analysis calculated a clonal expansion index for each public chain from normalized within-repertoire ranks of inferred template counts. Generation probabilities in a later analysis came from a VDJ recombination model fitted to out-of-frame rearrangements, and those results were checked against IGoR. Hypergeometric tests were used in a later analysis to score TCR-TCR, TCR-HLA and TCR-CMV co-occurrence, with a repertoire-size bias correction applied to the TCR pairs. A later analysis estimated false discovery rates by permuting HLA or CMV assignments 20 times. In a later analysis, co-occurring TCRs were grouped using DBSCAN, and TCRdist sequence similarity was added for clustering within HLA-allele-positive subsets. Co-occurrence clustering excluded repertoires with fewer than 30,000 or more than 120,000 public chains, plus five with anomalous nucleotide sharing. TCRdb stores this immuneACCESS table with in-frame sequences only. Part of the clones is absent; in the studies checked, under half of the shortfall reflects unresolved V genes, and no reason is known for the rest. V and J calls and clone size come straight from that table; D and trimming were deduced from the DNA. The sample table holds 100,000 or so clones, of which 65% to 80% were seen once. Around 5.3% of the sample is in the top ten clones.

A remark on this clone: Its antigen specificity is not known. It has no much larger one-base neighbor in the sample; base qualities were not kept.

The cohort consisted of 600 to 750 healthy bone marrow donors. Cohort members were all nominally healthy when sampled, although unrecorded immune exposures were likely present. The donor tested CMV seronegative and was one of the 352 seronegative cohort members. A peripheral blood sample was collected from each donor, and TCR beta sequencing was performed on peripheral blood mononuclear cells. Genomic DNA was extracted from the blood cell samples with the Qiagen DNeasy Blood Extraction Kit. According to the germline V gene (reference sequence), CDR1 reads GTSNPN and CDR2 reads SVGIG. The CDR3 runs 13 amino acids, cysteine and phenylalanine included. Only CDR3 DNA remains: 39 bases, in frame from the first base. Trimming costs V 1 base and J 1 base, and their ends lie 7 bases apart. Points the paper makes about the study in general: Linkage disequilibrium might explain the correlated functional status among segregating V segments, but an unknown experimental factor could not be ruled out. In an earlier analysis of fewer than 750 of the donors, most TCR beta V segments were observed in productive rearrangements about 87% or about 30% of the time, broadly matching IMGT annotations. In a later analysis, about 16,000 TCR beta sequences were associated with specific HLA alleles at a false discovery rate of 0.05. The study gave a list of 150 to 200 TCR beta chains associated with cytomegalovirus. A later analysis found that TCR association rates varied across HLA loci, with DRB1 alleles showing the most associated TCRs and HLA-C alleles the fewest. Most TCR sequences were seen in very few donors, while some public TCRs were found in many individuals. According to a later genetic analysis, donors in an Asian-associated ancestry cluster had fewer N-insertions in productive TCRs than the approximately 700-donor mean. A cluster of highly shared sequence variants was judged likely to be a technical artifact of the sequencing pipeline. Several of the top co-occurrence clusters appeared to be linked to parvovirus B19, influenza, CMV and Epstein-Barr virus, according to a later analysis. The presence/absence analyses assumed that sequencing depth was roughly uniform across donors, and that assumption may not be true. Because the 87-base-pair reads could not distinguish some IMGT-functional V segments, including TRBV6-2 and TRBV6-3, those segments were excluded. Because counts were too low, about 18 rarely observed V segments, including chromosome 9 orphons, were excluded from the earlier analysis of around 640 of the donors. An association between a missense DCLRE1C variant and V-gene and J-gene trimming of TCR beta chains was found in a later genetic analysis and replicated in an independent cohort. In a later analysis, HLA-associated TCR beta chains were found to be more clonally expanded and to have lower generation probabilities than equally common non-associated chains. A later analysis found that most CMV-associated TCR beta chains appeared HLA-restricted, with HLA associations seemingly driven largely by CMV exposure. A few of the identified cytomegalovirus-associated TCR beta chains were confirmed in vitro to be specific for cytomegalovirus antigens. Assigning TCR associations to individual alleles was difficult when HLA alleles, especially DR and DQ, strongly co-occurred. According to the authors, the approach could potentially be generalized to other disease states and immunological phenotypes. The classifier was reported to diagnose cytomegalovirus status with high specificity and sensitivity in both the original and validation cohorts. A further reported finding was that TCR beta sequences accurately predicted the HLA-A and HLA-B alleles for most subjects in the first cohort. HLA typing was unavailable for some donors at each locus, so association tests used only the typed subset. In this cohort, only TCR beta chains were sequenced, and detectable features were limited by the absence of alpha or paired-chain data. For the cohort, immune exposure information was limited to CMV serostatus.

This receptor was identified in a male donor in good health and CMV-seronegative. The chain is encoded by TRBV30 joined to TRBJ2-5; TRBD1 is a weak D gene call, 5 bases matching. Material: PBMCs. The nucleotide sequence is TGTGCCTGGAGTGGAGACAGCCAAGAGACCCAGTACTTC. Translated, it reads CAWSGDSQETQYF.